The subject of this entry is one T cell receptor beta chain. Only a few counts were recorded for this clone. There is no known antigen for this receptor. No base qualities exist here, and no much larger clone lies one base off it. The sequenced samples came from patients who had active juvenile idiopathic arthritis. Sorting was carried out immediately after cells were thawed, and dead cells were excluded with Live/Dead Fixable Near-IR Stain. Taken from cysteine to phenylalanine, the CDR3 has 11 residues. Only CDR3 DNA remains: 33 bases, in frame from the first base. CDR1 and CDR2 were assigned from the germline V gene as SGDLS and YYNGEE. V lost 4 bases and J lost 10 bases; the stretch between them is 9 bases long. This record comes from a study of circulating and synovial CD4+ cells in juvenile arthritis (dated 2014 in TCRdb). General notes on the study: Within each patient, the TCRbeta CDR3 repertoires of synovial CD4 T cells, bulk blood CD4 T cells and circulating HLA-DR+ CD4 T cells were compared. Repertoire sequencing was performed with the aim of confirming enrichment of synovial clonotypes in a circulating synovial-like CD4 T cell subset.

Results and caveats for the whole study, not just this receptor: Because CPL samples and bulk blood CD4 samples differed in T cell genome counts by at least an order of magnitude, sample-size effects were addressed. Because overlap with synovium rose as sequencing depth increased, the measured fractions of shared clonotypes likely underestimated the overlap of the full repertoire. Traditional Vbeta family usage analysis did not detect the difference between circulating pathogenic-like lymphocytes and bulk blood T cells. Circulating pathogenic-like lymphocytes were found to cluster with synovial T cells, and a substantially higher fraction of CDR3 sequences was shared with synovium by circulating pathogenic-like lymphocytes than by bulk blood. Synovial and circulating pathogenic-like lymphocyte repertoires were less diverse than bulk blood CD4 repertoires, with some CPL samples as oligoclonal as synovium.

The protocol used for the library was the immunoSEQ multiplex PCR assay. An external provider performed TCRbeta CDR3 sequencing as a commercial service. The original pipeline was this. Productive nucleotide sequences and amino acid sequences obtained through in silico translation were used in the analyses. Diversity was quantified by Renyi entropy over a range of alpha values, with sample size equalised by taking the median of 200 repeated subsamples. Pairwise repertoire distance was calculated as one minus the Chao-modified Jaccard index to correct for under-sampling and was used for clustering. Frequency-weighted overlap with synovial clonotypes was calculated across 200 sample sizes, using 200 draws without replacement for each, and the value reported was the one at the size of the smaller sample. Sourced from immuneACCESS, this table was stored by TCRdb with only in-frame sequences that have V and J called. A share of the clones is absent; for the studies checked, an unresolved V gene accounts for under half, and the remainder has no known explanation. That table gives V, J and clone size, and the DNA gave D and trimming. Present in this sample are approximately 36,000 clones, about 94% of which were seen just once. The ten biggest clones cover roughly 0.7% of the sample.

Recombination joined TRBV9 with TRBJ2-1; too little of a D gene remains to name it. This TCR was recovered from a human donor with juvenile idiopathic arthritis. Sequencing was performed on CD4+ T cells from blood. Read as DNA, the sequence is TGTGCCAGCAGCCCCGGTGCCGAGCAGTTCTTC. Its amino acids are CASSPGAEQFF.